Following are 22 T cell receptor beta chains from one sample sequenced in a study of T cell repertoires in cytomegalovirus infection. TCRdb analysed the reads with MiXCR anew, one entry per CDR3 protein. The sample contains around 100,000 distinct CDR3 sequences, over 40% of which appear only once. No antigen has been assigned to these receptors. Sequencing was performed on CD8+ T cells from cultured PBMCs, taken from culture after CMV antigen stimulation. These receptors originate from a human donor in good health (CMV status not recorded). Some clones in this sample may be carry-over from other donors' samples.

This clonotype has at least ten counts. This chain links TRBV3-1 with TRBJ2-5; D might be TRBD1 or TRBD2, each matching 5 bases. V lost 0 bases, J lost 4 bases, and 18 bases lay in between. The germline V gene has CDR1 LGHDT and CDR2 YNNKEL (reference sequence). The CDR3 covers 17 residues. The CDR3 DNA reads TGTGCCAGCAGCCAAGATTTTAGGTGGGGGTCGAGAGAGACCCAGTACTTC. Translated, it gives CASSQDFRWGSRETQYF.

The CDR3, as DNA: TGTGCCTGGACCCCGGACAGGGTAGTGTCCTACGAGCAGTACTTC. Encoded protein: CAWTPDRVVSYEQYF. The chain uses TRBV30 and TRBJ2-7; 8 bases are shared with TRBD1. V gave up 4 bases and J gave up 1 base; unmatched junction bases: 9. CDR1 is GTSNPN, CDR2 SVGIG, per germline (reference sequence). The CDR3 is 15 residues long. Looking up the rest from reference TRBV30 and TRBJ2-7 gives the full variable domain: SQTIHQWPATLVQPVGSPLSLECTVEGTSNPNLYWYRQAAGRGLQLLFYSVGIGQISSEVPQNLSASRPQDRQFILSSKKLLLSDSGFYLCAWTPDRVVSYEQYFGPGTRLTVT.

The chain recombines TRBV7-2 with TRBJ2-1; TRBD1 is a possible D gene (5 bases). V lost 5 bases, J lost 2 bases, and 13 bases lay in between. Germline V lookup: CDR1 SGHTA, CDR2 FQGNSA. The CDR3 has 15 amino acids. DNA of the CDR3: TGTGCCAGCAGCAATACAGGTGGGACCTACAATGAGCAGTTCTTC. Its translation: CASSNTGGTYNEQFF.

The sample holds a few counts of this clonotype. The rearrangement links TRBV7-6 to TRBJ2-1; D is undetermined. The CDR3 contains 15 residues. The germline CDR1 and CDR2 sequences are SGHVS and FNYEAQ. V gave up 1 base and J gave up 0 bases, with 7 bases separating them. CDR3 bases: TGTGCCAGCAGCTTAGTTCTGAGCTCCTACAATGAGCAGTTCTTC. This encodes CASSLVLSSYNEQFF.

The CDR3 spells CASSEGPGGQDPHHSPLHF. CDR3 nucleotide sequence: TGTGCCAGCAGTGAAGGTCCGGGGGGCCAGGATCCTCACCATTCACCCCTCCACTTT. The V call is TRBV6-1, the J call TRBJ1-6, with D perhaps matching TRBD1 (6 bases). Germline V gene lookup returns CDR1 MNHNS and CDR2 SASEGT. The CDR3 consists of 19 residues. The ends were cut back, 1 base at V and 8 bases at J, with 24 bases in the middle.

The J gene is TRBJ2-3, the V gene TRBV12-3 or TRBV12-4, with D possibly TRBD2 on 5 matching bases. V was trimmed by 3 bases and J by 6 bases, leaving 10 bases between them. The CDR3 is 13 amino acids. The CDR3 region is CASSFLDWDTQYF. The CDR3 nucleotides are TGTGCCAGCAGTTTTCTGGACTGGGATACGCAGTATTTT.

V is TRBV7-9 and J is TRBJ2-1; D is possibly TRBD2 (5 bases). Looked up from germline, CDR1 is SEHNR and CDR2 is FQNEAQ (reference sequence). The CDR3 loop spans 12 amino acids. V lost 0 bases and J lost 8, with 5 bases in between. The CDR3 coding sequence is TGTGCCAGCAGCTTAGCGAGGGATGAGCAGTTCTTC. Amino acids: CASSLARDEQFF.

The chain uses TRBV10-3 and TRBJ1-5, with a weak D call TRBD1 (5 bases). Per the germline V gene, CDR1 is ENHRY and CDR2 is SYGVKD. Trimming stripped 0 bases from V and 7 bases from J, with 22 bases between. The length of the CDR3 is 18 residues. CDR3 in amino acids: CAISESFVAGGSEQPQHF. DNA for the CDR3: TGTGCCATCAGTGAGTCTTTCGTGGCGGGGGGTTCCGAGCAGCCCCAGCATTTT.

This clonotype was detected only a few times. The chain is built from TRBV6-8 and TRBJ2-3; TRBD2 aligns across 7 bases. Germline V CDR1 and CDR2: MNHGY, SAAAGT. With V trimmed by 5 bases and J by 13 bases, 18 bases remained unmatched. CDR3 length: 15 amino acids. The CDR3 protein is CASSRLPDLAVYKYF. The CDR3 bases are TGTGCCAGCAGTCGCCTACCCGACCTAGCGGTTTATAAGTATTTT.

This clonotype was picked up a small number of times. The rearrangement links TRBV25-1 to TRBJ1-1; D remains unclear. Looked up from germline, CDR1 is MGHDK and CDR2 is SYGVNS. Trimming took 2 bases from V and 1 from J, leaving 11 bases between them. This CDR3 is 15 amino acids long. CDR3 amino acids: CASSEELGKNTEAFF. In DNA form, the CDR3 reads TGTGCCAGCAGTGAAGAGTTGGGGAAGAACACTGAAGCTTTCTTT.

This clonotype was detected a few times. V usage is TRBV2 and J usage is TRBJ2-7; 8 bases align to TRBD2. Losses at the gene ends were 8 bases for V and 3 bases for J; bases not matched to a gene: 6. This CDR3 region has 13 residues. Germline lookup yields CDR1 SNHLY and CDR2 FYNNEI. The CDR3 DNA follows: TGTGCCAGCCGGGAGGGGGTCTTCTACGAGCAGTACTTC. Its protein product is CASREGVFYEQYF.

This clonotype showed up just once. This chain uses TRBV27 with TRBJ1-1; D is ambiguous. This CDR3 has 15 residues. Germline values: CDR1 MNHEY, CDR2 SMNVEV (reference sequence). Trimming left V 8 bases short and J 0 bases short, with 16 bases between. As DNA, the CDR3 is TGTGCCAGCTGTCCAACGGCGGCCCTGAACACTGAAGCTTTCTTT. Protein: CASCPTAALNTEAFF.

The chain joins TRBV28 to TRBJ1-5; D remains ambiguous. The CDR3 runs 16 residues. Trimming removed 6 bases from V and 0 bases from J, with 15 bases in between. CDR1 is MDHEN, CDR2 SYDVKM, per germline. The CDR3 sequence: CASRPLSYNSNQPQHF. CDR3 nucleotides: TGTGCCAGCAGGCCTTTATCATACAATAGCAATCAGCCCCAGCATTTT.

This clonotype was seen only a few times. The genes are TRBV6-2 or TRBV6-3 and TRBJ1-2; D gene uncertain. The V end lost 2 bases, the J end lost 3 bases, and 13 bases lay between the germline ends. The CDR3 consists of 15 residues. From germline, CDR1 is MNHEY and CDR2 SVGEGT. Here the CDR3 reads CASSYGRRPDYGYTF. The CDR3 DNA reads TGTGCCAGCAGTTACGGGAGAAGACCGGACTATGGCTACACCTTC.

At least ten counts were recorded for this clonotype. The chain combines TRBV28 with TRBJ2-1; possibly TRBD2 for D (6 bases). CDR1 and CDR2 (germline): MDHEN, SYDVKM. This CDR3 contains 14 residues. The ends were cut back, 6 bases at V and 8 bases at J, with 17 bases in the middle. The CDR3, as DNA: TGTGCCAGCAGCCTAAGGCGGGGAGTGGATGAGCAGTTCTTC. As protein: CASSLRRGVDEQFF.

V and J are TRBV2 and TRBJ2-3, with 10 nucleotides matching TRBD2. CDR1 is SNHLY, CDR2 FYNNEI, per germline. With 6 bases clipped from V and 2 bases from J, the junction kept 5 bases outside the gene matches. This CDR3 spans 15 amino acids. The CDR3 DNA follows: TGTGCCAGCAGATTTAGCGGGGGGTCCACAGATACGCAGTATTTT. Encoded protein: CASRFSGGSTDTQYF.

The chain links TRBV4-2 to TRBJ1-1; D unresolved. The CDR3 is 16 amino acids. V was pared by 0 bases and J by 6 bases, with 17 bases between. Germline V gene sequence: CDR1 LGHNA, CDR2 YNFKEQ. The CDR3 spells CASSQESSELSAEAFF. The CDR3 nucleotides read TGTGCCAGCAGCCAAGAAAGCTCCGAGCTCTCCGCTGAAGCTTTCTTT.

The V and J genes are TRBV20-1 and TRBJ1-1; 7 positions match TRBD1. With 2 bases clipped from V and 5 bases from J, the junction kept 8 bases outside the gene matches. Germline CDR1 and CDR2: DFQATT and SNEGSKA (reference sequence). The CDR3 consists of 14 residues. CDR3 sequence (DNA): TGCAGTGCTAGACAGACAGGGCGGGGTACTGAAGCTTTCTTT. Protein: CSARQTGRGTEAFF.

The genes are TRBV27 and TRBJ1-1, with a weak D call TRBD1 (5 bases). The CDR3 is 11 residues long. With 8 bases removed from V and 6 bases from J, the gap between germline ends came to 10 bases. Germline V gene data show CDR1 as MNHEY and CDR2 as SMNVEV (reference sequence). The CDR3 sequence: CASGGGSEAFF. CDR3 nucleotides: TGTGCCAGCGGGGGGGGATCTGAAGCTTTCTTT.

This chain connects TRBV2 to TRBJ2-1, with 11 bases fitting TRBD2. The CDR3 contains 15 residues. Germline V gives CDR1 SNHLY, CDR2 FYNNEI. V gave up 7 bases and J gave up 3 bases; unmatched junction bases: 5. For the CDR3, the DNA is TGTGCCAGCAATCTAGCGGGGGGCTACTACAATGAGCAGTTCTTC. Its translation: CASNLAGGYYNEQFF.

The chain joins TRBV11-1 to TRBJ2-7; D is unclear. The length of the CDR3 is 14 residues. CDR1 and CDR2 (germline): SGHAT, FQDESV (reference sequence). V lost 1 base, J lost 4 bases, and 11 bases lay in between. CDR3 nucleotides: TGTGCCAGCAGCTTAGGGATGACGGAATACGAGCAGTACTTC. Translating gives CASSLGMTEYEQYF.

This sequence joins TRBV7-9 and TRBJ2-5, with D maybe TRBD1 (5 bases). Trimming took 0 bases from V and 4 from J, leaving 12 bases between them. There are 15 residues in the CDR3. Germline V lookup: CDR1 SEHNR, CDR2 FQNEAQ (reference sequence). CDR3 DNA sequence: TGTGCCAGCAGCTTAGCCGCGGACATACGAGAGACCCAGTACTTC. Its translation is CASSLAADIRETQYF.